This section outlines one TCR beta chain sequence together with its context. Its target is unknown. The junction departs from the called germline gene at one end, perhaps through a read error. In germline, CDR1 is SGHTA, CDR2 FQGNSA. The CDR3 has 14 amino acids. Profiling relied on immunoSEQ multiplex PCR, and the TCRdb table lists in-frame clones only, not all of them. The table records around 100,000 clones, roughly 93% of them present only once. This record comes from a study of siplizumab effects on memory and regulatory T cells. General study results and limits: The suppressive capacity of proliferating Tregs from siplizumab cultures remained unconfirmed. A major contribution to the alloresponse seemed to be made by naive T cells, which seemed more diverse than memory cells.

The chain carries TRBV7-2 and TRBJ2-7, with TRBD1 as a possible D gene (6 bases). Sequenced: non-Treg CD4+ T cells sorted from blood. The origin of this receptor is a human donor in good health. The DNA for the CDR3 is TGTGCCAGCAGCTTAGGAATAAGTTATGTAGCCCAGGGGTTC. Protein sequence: CASSLGISYVAQGF.